This TCR beta chain came from a study of neurological immune-mediated disorders. This CDR3 has 11 amino acids. V lost 6 bases, J lost 13 bases, and 13 bases lay in between. Germline V gives CDR1 SGHTA, CDR2 FQGNSA. One entry per CDR3 protein, called by TCRdb with MiXCR from the 5' RACE reads. The table has 50,000 to 70,000 distinct CDR3 sequences, roughly 10% seen once. This clonotype was seen ten or more times. Time point of the sample: longitudinal time-point 1 (baseline). The clonotype originates from a male donor with HTLV-1-associated myelopathy (HAM/TSP). The sequenced sample consisted of PBMCs. The gene calls are TRBV7-2 and TRBJ2-1; D assignment may be TRBD1 or TRBD2 (5 bases each). CDR3 region: CASSNIRDQFF. The CDR3 DNA is TGTGCCAGCAGTAACATCCGGGACCAGTTCTTC.